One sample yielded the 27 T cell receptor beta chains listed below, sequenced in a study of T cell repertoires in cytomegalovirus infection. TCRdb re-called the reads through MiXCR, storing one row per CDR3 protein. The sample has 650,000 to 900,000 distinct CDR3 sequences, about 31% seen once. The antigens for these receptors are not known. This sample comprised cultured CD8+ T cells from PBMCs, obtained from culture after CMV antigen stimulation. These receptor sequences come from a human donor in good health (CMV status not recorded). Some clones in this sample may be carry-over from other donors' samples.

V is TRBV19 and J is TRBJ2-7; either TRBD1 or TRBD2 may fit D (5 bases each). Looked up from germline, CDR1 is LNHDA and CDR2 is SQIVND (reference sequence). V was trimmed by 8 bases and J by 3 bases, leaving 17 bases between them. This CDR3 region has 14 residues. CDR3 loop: CASGDVGVSYEQYF. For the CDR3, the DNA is TGTGCCAGTGGGGATGTGGGGGTTAGCTACGAGCAGTACTTC.

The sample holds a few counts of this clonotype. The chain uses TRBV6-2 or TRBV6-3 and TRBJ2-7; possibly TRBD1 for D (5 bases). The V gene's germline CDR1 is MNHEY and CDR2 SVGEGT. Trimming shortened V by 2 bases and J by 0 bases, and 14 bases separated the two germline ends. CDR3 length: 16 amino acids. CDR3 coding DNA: TGTGCCAGCAGTTACCTCATGAAGGACATCTCCTACGAGCAGTACTTC. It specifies CASSYLMKDISYEQYF.

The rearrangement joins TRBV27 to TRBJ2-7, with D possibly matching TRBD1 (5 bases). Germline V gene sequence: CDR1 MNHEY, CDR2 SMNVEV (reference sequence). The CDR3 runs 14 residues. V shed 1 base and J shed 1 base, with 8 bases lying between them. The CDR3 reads CASSLYTGSYEQYF. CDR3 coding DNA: TGTGCCAGCAGTTTATATACAGGTTCCTACGAGCAGTACTTC.

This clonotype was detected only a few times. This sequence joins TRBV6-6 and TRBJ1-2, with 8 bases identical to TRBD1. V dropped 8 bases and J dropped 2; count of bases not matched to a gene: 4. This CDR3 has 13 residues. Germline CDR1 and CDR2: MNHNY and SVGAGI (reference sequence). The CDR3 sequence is CASGGQVNYGYTF. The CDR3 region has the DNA TGTGCCAGCGGGGGACAGGTGAACTATGGCTACACCTTC.

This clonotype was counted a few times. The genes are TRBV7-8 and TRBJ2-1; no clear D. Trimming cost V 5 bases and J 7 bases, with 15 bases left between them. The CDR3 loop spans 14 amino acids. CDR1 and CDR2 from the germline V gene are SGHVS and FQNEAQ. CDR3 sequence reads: CASSPRVWPNEQFF. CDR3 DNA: TGTGCCAGCAGCCCCCGGGTGTGGCCAAATGAGCAGTTCTTC. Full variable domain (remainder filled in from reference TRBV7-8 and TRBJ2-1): GAGVSQSPRYKVAKRGQDVALRCDPISGHVSLFWYQQALGQGPEFLTYFQNEAQLDKSGLPSDRFFAERPEGSVSTLKIQRTQQEDSAVYLCASSPRVWPNEQFFGPGTRLTVL.

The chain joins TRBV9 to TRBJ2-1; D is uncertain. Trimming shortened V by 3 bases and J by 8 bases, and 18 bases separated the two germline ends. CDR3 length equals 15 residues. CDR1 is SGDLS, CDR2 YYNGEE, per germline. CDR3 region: CASSGRQTAEYEQFF. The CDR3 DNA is TGTGCCAGCAGCGGACGCCAAACGGCCGAGTATGAGCAGTTCTTC. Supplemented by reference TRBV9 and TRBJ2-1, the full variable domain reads DSGVTQTPKHLITATGQRVTLRCSPRSGDLSVYWYQQSLDQGLQFLIQYYNGEERAKGNILERFSAQQFPDLHSELNLSSLELGDSALYFCASSGRQTAEYEQFFGPGTRLTVL.

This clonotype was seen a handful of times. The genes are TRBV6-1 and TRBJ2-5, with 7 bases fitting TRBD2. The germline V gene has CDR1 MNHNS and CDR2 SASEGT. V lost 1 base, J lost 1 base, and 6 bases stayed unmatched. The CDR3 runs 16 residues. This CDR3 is CASSEGWAGVQETQYF. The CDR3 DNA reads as TGTGCCAGCAGTGAAGGATGGGCGGGGGTCCAAGAGACCCAGTACTTC.

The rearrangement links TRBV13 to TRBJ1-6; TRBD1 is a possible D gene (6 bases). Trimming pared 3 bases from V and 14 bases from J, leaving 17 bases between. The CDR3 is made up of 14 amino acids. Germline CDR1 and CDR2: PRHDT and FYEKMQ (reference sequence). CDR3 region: CASSFLGQPATLHF. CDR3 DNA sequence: TGTGCCAGCAGCTTCCTCGGACAGCCGGCCACCCTCCACTTT.

The CDR3 bases are TGTGCCAGCAGCCCTCGCCTAGCGGGGTTGTATGAGCAGTTCTTC. Translating it yields CASSPRLAGLYEQFF. The V and J genes are TRBV7-9 and TRBJ2-1; 9 bases align to TRBD2. CDR3 length: 15 amino acids. CDR1 is SEHNR and CDR2 is FQNEAQ in the germline V gene (reference sequence). Trimming at V came to 5 bases and at J to 8 bases, leaving 10 bases not matched to a gene.

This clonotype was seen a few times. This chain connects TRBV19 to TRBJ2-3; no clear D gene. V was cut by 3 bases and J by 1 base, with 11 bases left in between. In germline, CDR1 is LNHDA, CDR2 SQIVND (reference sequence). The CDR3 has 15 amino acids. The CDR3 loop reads CASSILGKGTDTQYF. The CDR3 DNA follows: TGTGCCAGTAGTATTCTAGGGAAGGGCACAGATACGCAGTATTTT.

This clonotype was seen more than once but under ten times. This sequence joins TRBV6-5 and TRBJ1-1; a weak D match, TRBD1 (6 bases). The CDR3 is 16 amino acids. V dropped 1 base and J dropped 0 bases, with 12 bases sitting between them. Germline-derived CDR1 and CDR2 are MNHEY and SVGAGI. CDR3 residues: CASSYYRGAVNTEAFF. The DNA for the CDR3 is TGTGCCAGCAGTTACTATCGGGGGGCGGTGAACACTGAAGCTTTCTTT.

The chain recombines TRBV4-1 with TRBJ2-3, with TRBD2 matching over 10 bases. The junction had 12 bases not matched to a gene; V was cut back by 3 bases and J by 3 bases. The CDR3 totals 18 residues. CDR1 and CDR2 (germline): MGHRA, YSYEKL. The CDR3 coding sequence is TGCGCCAGCAGCCATATGCTAGCGGGGGAAGGTGTAACAGATACGCAGTATTTT. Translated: CASSHMLAGEGVTDTQYF.

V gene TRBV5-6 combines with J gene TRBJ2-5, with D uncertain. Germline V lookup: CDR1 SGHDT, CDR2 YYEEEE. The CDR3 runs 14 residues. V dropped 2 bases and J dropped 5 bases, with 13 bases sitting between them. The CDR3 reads CASSFMGNVETQYF. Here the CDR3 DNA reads TGTGCCAGCAGCTTCATGGGGAACGTTGAGACCCAGTACTTC.

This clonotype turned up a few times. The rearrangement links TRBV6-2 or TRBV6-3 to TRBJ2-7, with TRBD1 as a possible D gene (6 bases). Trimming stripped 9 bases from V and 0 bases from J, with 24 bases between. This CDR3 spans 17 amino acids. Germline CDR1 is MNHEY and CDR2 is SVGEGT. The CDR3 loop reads CARGTARGENGSYEQYV. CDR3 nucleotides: TGTGCCAGAGGGACCGCCAGGGGTGAGAATGGCTCCTACGAGCAGTACGTC.

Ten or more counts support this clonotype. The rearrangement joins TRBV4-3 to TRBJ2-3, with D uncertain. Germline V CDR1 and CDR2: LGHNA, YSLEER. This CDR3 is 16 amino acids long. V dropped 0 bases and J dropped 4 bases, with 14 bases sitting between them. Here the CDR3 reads CASSQDAAGGADTQYF. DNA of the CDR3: TGCGCCAGCAGCCAAGATGCGGCAGGTGGCGCAGATACGCAGTATTTT.

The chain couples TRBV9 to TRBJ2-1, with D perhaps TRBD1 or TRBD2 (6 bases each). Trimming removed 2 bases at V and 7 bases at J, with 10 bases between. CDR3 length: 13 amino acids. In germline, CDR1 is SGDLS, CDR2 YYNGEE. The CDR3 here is CASSVGGRNEQFF. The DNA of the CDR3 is TGTGCCAGCAGCGTCGGGGGCCGGAATGAGCAGTTCTTC. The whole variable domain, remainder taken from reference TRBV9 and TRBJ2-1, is DSGVTQTPKHLITATGQRVTLRCSPRSGDLSVYWYQQSLDQGLQFLIQYYNGEERAKGNILERFSAQQFPDLHSELNLSSLELGDSALYFCASSVGGRNEQFFGPGTRLTVL.

The CDR3 region has the DNA TGTGCCCGCCGCGGGGAGCCAGATTCCTCTGGGGCCAACGTCCTGACTTTC. It yields the protein CARRGEPDSSGANVLTF. The chain uses TRBV2 and TRBJ2-6, with D perhaps matching TRBD2 (6 bases). The CDR3 totals 17 residues. Germline V lookup: CDR1 SNHLY, CDR2 FYNNEI. V was shortened by 11 bases and J by 0 bases, with 20 bases between the two germline ends.

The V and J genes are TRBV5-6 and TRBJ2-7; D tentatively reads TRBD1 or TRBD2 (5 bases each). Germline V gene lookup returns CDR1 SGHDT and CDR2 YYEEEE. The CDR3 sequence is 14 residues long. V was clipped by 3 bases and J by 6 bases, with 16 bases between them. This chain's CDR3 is CASSWFLRGREQYV. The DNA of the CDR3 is TGTGCCAGCAGCTGGTTCCTCCGGGGCCGCGAGCAGTACGTC.

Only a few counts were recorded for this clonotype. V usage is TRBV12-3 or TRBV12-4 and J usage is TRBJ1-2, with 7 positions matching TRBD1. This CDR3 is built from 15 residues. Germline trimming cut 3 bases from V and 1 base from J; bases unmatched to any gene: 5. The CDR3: CASSLGGGHNYGYTF. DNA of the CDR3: TGTGCCAGCAGTTTGGGAGGGGGCCATAACTATGGCTACACCTTC.

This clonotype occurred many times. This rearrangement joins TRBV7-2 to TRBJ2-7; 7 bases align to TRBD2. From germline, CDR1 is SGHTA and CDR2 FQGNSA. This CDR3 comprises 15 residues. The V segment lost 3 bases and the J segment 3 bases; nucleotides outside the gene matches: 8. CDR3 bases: TGTGCCAGCAGCTTCCCCGGGGGAGGGGTCTACGAGCAGTACTTC. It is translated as CASSFPGGGVYEQYF.

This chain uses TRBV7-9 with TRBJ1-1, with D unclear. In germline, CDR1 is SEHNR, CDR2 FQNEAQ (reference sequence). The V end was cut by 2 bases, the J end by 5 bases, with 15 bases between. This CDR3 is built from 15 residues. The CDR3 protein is CASSLTEGLATEAFF. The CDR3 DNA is TGTGCCAGCAGCTTAACGGAAGGGCTTGCGACTGAAGCTTTCTTT.

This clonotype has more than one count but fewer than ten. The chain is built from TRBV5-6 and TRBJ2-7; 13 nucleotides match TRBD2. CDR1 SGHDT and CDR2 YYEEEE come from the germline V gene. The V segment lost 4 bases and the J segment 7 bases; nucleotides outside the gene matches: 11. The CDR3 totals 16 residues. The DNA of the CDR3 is TGTGCCAGCAGCACTGGACTAGCGGGGGCCTCGGGGGAGCAGTACGTC. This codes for CASSTGLAGASGEQYV.

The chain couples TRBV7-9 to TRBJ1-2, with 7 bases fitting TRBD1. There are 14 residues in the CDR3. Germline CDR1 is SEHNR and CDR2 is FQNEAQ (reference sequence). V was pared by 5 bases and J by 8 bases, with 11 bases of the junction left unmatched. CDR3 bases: TGTGCCAGCAGCCGACAGGGAATAGGGCACGGCTACACCTTC. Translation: CASSRQGIGHGYTF.

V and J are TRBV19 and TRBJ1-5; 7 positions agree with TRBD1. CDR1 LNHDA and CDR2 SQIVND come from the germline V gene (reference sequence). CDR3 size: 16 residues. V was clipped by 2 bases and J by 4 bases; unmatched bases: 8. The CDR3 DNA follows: TGTGCCAGTAGTATACGGACAGGAGATGGGAATCAGCCCCAGCATTTT. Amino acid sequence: CASSIRTGDGNQPQHF.

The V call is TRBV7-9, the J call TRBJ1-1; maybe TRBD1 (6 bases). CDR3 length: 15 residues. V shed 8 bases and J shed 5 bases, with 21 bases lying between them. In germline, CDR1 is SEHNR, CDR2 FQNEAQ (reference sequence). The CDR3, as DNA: TGTGCCAGCGGGCCCGTGGAGGGGGTGGGTACTGAAGCTTTCTTT. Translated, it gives CASGPVEGVGTEAFF.

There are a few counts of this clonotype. The CDR3 is CASSLKSRNTGELFF. The CDR3 DNA follows: TGTGCCAGCAGCTTAAAGTCCCGGAACACCGGGGAGCTGTTTTTT. V and J are TRBV7-8 and TRBJ2-2; no clear D gene. V was pared by 2 bases and J by 1 base, with 8 bases between. The CDR3 has 15 amino acids. Looked up from germline, CDR1 is SGHVS and CDR2 is FQNEAQ. Full variable domain (missing parts from reference TRBV7-8 and TRBJ2-2): GAGVSQSPRYKVAKRGQDVALRCDPISGHVSLFWYQQALGQGPEFLTYFQNEAQLDKSGLPSDRFFAERPEGSVSTLKIQRTQQEDSAVYLCASSLKSRNTGELFFGEGSRLTVL.

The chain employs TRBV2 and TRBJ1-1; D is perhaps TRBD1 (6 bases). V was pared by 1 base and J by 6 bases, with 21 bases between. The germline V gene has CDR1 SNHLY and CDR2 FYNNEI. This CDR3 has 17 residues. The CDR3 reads CASSEVLAGAREAEAFF. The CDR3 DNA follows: TGTGCCAGCAGTGAAGTGCTGGCAGGGGCTCGAGAGGCTGAAGCTTTCTTT.